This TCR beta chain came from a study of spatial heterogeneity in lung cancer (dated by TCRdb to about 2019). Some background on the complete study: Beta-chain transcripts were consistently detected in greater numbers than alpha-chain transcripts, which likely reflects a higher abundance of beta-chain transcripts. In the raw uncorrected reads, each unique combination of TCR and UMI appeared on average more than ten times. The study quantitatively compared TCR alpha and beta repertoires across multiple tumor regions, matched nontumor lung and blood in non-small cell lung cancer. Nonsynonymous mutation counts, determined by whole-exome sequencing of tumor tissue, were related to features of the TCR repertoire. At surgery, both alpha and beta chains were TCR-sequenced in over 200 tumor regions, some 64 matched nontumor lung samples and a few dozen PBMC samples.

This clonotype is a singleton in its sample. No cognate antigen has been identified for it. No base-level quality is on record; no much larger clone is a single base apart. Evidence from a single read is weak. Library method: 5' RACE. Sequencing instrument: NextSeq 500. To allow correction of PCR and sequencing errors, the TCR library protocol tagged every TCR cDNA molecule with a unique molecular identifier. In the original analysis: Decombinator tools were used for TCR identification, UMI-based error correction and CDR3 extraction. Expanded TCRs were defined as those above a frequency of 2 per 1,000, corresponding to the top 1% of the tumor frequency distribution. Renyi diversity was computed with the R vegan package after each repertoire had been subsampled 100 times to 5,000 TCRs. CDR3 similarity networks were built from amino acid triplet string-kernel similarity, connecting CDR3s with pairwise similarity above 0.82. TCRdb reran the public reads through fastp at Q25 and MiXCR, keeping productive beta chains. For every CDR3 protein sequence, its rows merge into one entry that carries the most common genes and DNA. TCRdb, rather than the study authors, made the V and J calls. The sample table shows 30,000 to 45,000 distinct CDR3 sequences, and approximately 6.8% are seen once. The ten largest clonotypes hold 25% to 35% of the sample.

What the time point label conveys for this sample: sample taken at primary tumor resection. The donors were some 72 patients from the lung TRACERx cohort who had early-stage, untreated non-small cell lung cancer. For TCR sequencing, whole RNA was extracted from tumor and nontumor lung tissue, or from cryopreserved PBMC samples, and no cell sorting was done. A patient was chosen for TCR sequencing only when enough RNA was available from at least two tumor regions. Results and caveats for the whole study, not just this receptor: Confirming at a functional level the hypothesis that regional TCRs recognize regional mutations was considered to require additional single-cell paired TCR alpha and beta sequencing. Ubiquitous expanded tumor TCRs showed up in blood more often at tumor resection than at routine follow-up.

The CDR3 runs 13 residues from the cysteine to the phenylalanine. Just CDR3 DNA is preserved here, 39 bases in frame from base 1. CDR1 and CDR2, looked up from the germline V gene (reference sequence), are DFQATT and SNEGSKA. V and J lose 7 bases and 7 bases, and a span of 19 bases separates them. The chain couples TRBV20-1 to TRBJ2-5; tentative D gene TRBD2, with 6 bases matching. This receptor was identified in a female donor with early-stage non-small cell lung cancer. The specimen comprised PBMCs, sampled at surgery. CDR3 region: CSGQPLAVGTQYF. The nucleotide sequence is TGCAGTGGTCAGCCACTAGCTGTGGGGACCCAGTACTTC.